One sample yielded the 21 T cell receptor beta chains listed below, sequenced in a study of T cell repertoires in cytomegalovirus infection. TCRdb reprocessed the reads via MiXCR and lists one record per CDR3 protein. The sample holds some 440,000 distinct CDR3 sequences; about a third are singletons and the top ten take approximately 13%. Sequencing was carried out using PBMCs. The receptor set was obtained from a human donor in good health (CMV status not recorded). Some clones in this sample may be carry-over from other donors' samples.

The chain combines TRBV12-3 or TRBV12-4 with TRBJ2-3; 7 nucleotides agree with TRBD1. This CDR3 contains 14 residues. J was trimmed by 1 base and V by 6 bases; bases with no gene match: 4. DNA of the CDR3: TGTGCCAGCAGGCGTACAGGGGGCACAGATACGCAGTATTTT. Translated, it gives CASRRTGGTDTQYF.

V is TRBV10-2 and J is TRBJ1-4; TRBD1 might be the D (6 bases). From germline, CDR1 is WSHSY and CDR2 SAAADI. The CDR3 covers 15 residues. V was shortened by 0 bases and J by 8 bases, with 13 bases between the two germline ends. The CDR3 nucleotides are TGCGCCAGCAGTGAGTCGGGACACTGGGACGAAAAACTGTTTTTT. Its protein is CASSESGHWDEKLFF.

Regarding this clonotype: One base away lies a much larger clone, so this may be a sequencing read error. This chain connects TRBV11-2 to TRBJ2-3; 7 nucleotides align to TRBD2. Germline V CDR1 and CDR2: SGHAT, FQNNGV. This CDR3 is 16 amino acids long. V lost 4 bases and J lost 4; bases outside the gene matches: 11. CDR3 coding DNA: TGTGCCAGCAGCTCCCCCGGGACTATCGGGGCAGATACGCAGTATTTT. Its protein is CASSSPGTIGADTQYF.

This chain joins TRBV12-3 or TRBV12-4 and TRBJ2-1, with 10 bases lining up with TRBD1. V lost 8 bases, J lost 1 base, and 5 bases stayed unmatched. The CDR3 consists of 15 residues. The CDR3 coding sequence is TGTGCCAGCGGGACAGGGGATCCGTCCTACAATGAGCAGTTCTTC. As protein: CASGTGDPSYNEQFF.

This clonotype has more than one count but fewer than ten. V gene TRBV7-2 combines with J gene TRBJ2-2; D not resolved. In germline, CDR1 is SGHTA, CDR2 FQGNSA. CDR3 length equals 14 residues. Trimming pared 1 base from V and 3 bases from J, leaving 6 bases between. In DNA, the CDR3 is TGTGCCAGCAGCTTAGTCAGAGACACCGGGGAGCTGTTTTTT. This gives the protein CASSLVRDTGELFF. The full variable domain, completed using reference TRBV7-2 and TRBJ2-2, is GAGVSQSPSNKVTEKGKDVELRCDPISGHTALYWYRQSLGQGLEFLIYFQGNSAPDKSGLPSDRFSAERTGGSVSTLTIQRTQQEDSAVYLCASSLVRDTGELFFGEGSRLTVL.

There are a few counts of this clonotype. The chain employs TRBV7-6 and TRBJ2-1; the match to TRBD2 covers 14 bases. Per the germline V gene, CDR1 is SGHVS and CDR2 is FNYEAQ. The CDR3 sequence is 17 residues long. Trimming took 4 bases from V and 7 from J; bases not matched to a gene: 9. The CDR3 nucleotides are TGTGCCAGCAGCTCCCAGACTAGCGGGGGGGCCGGTAATGAGCAGTTCTTC. It specifies CASSSQTSGGAGNEQFF.

In its sample, this clonotype was seen many times. The V and J genes are TRBV7-2 and TRBJ2-1, with D uncertain. Germline V gene lookup returns CDR1 SGHTA and CDR2 FQGNSA. The CDR3 is 15 residues long. V was shortened by 5 bases and J by 4 bases, with 15 bases between the two germline ends. CDR3 DNA: TGTGCCAGCAGCCCTATAAATCTCAAATACAATGAGCAGTTCTTC. Its protein is CASSPINLKYNEQFF.

This clonotype was detected many times. The chain uses TRBV7-2 and TRBJ2-7; 8 bases agree with TRBD1. J lost 3 bases, V lost 3 bases, and 1 base had no gene match. This CDR3 region has 13 residues. CDR1 and CDR2 (germline): SGHTA, FQGNSA. The CDR3 bases are TGTGCCAGCAGCTTCGGACAGGGCTACGAGCAGTACTTC. Encoded protein: CASSFGQGYEQYF. Complete variable domain (other parts from reference TRBV7-2 and TRBJ2-7): GAGVSQSPSNKVTEKGKDVELRCDPISGHTALYWYRQSLGQGLEFLIYFQGNSAPDKSGLPSDRFSAERTGGSVSTLTIQRTQQEDSAVYLCASSFGQGYEQYFGPGTRLTVT.

This clonotype showed up just once. The chain recombines TRBV29-1 with TRBJ2-3, with 9 bases lining up with TRBD2. The CDR3 length is 15 residues. The germline gives CDR1 SQVTM, CDR2 ANQGSEA. V gave up 3 bases and J gave up 5 bases; unmatched junction bases: 9. The CDR3 DNA reads as TGCAGCGTTGACCCAGCGGGGGGACATATAGATACGCAGTATTTT. It translates to CSVDPAGGHIDTQYF.

CDR3 sequence reads: CASILFEGEAYEQYF. CDR3 DNA sequence: TGTGCCAGCATCCTGTTTGAGGGTGAGGCCTACGAGCAGTACTTC. The J gene is TRBJ2-7, the V gene TRBV7-6, with a weak D call TRBD2 (5 bases). Germline loops: CDR1 SGHVS, CDR2 FNYEAQ. The CDR3 runs to 15 residues. V shed 7 bases and J shed 2 bases, with 18 bases lying between them.

The chain is built from TRBV27 and TRBJ2-2, with D unresolved. This CDR3 region has 14 residues. V lost 6 bases and J 7 bases, leaving 15 bases between the germline ends. Germline-derived CDR1 and CDR2 are MNHEY and SMNVEV (reference sequence). CDR3 protein: CASRLFDSYGELFF. The DNA for the CDR3 is TGTGCCAGCAGGCTTTTCGATAGCTACGGGGAGCTGTTTTTT.

The chain uses TRBV20-1 and TRBJ2-5, with TRBD2 identical over 9 bases. This CDR3 has 14 amino acids. Trimming at V came to 5 bases and at J to 4 bases, leaving 8 bases not matched to a gene. Germline loops: CDR1 DFQATT, CDR2 SNEGSKA (reference sequence). The CDR3 sequence: CSARGGLAVETQYF. The CDR3 region has the DNA TGCAGTGCTCGGGGGGGACTAGCTGTAGAGACCCAGTACTTC.

Many counts were recorded for this clonotype. V gene TRBV7-2 combines with J gene TRBJ2-1; D gene unclear. Looked up from germline, CDR1 is SGHTA and CDR2 is FQGNSA. Trimming stripped 4 bases from V and 7 bases from J, with 8 bases between. The CDR3 is 12 residues long. The CDR3 reads CASSYRRNEQFF. The CDR3 region has the DNA TGTGCCAGCAGCTATAGAAGGAATGAGCAGTTCTTC. The whole variable domain, filled in from reference TRBV7-2 and TRBJ2-1, reads GAGVSQSPSNKVTEKGKDVELRCDPISGHTALYWYRQSLGQGLEFLIYFQGNSAPDKSGLPSDRFSAERTGGSVSTLTIQRTQQEDSAVYLCASSYRRNEQFFGPGTRLTVL.

This clonotype has only a few counts. The chain is built from TRBV14 and TRBJ2-2, with TRBD2 matching over 10 bases. The CDR3 totals 16 residues. Trimming cost V 4 bases and J 6 bases; bases outside gene matches: 8. Germline CDR1 SGHDN, CDR2 FVKESK. The CDR3 protein is CASSPGLARTAGELFF. As DNA, the CDR3 is TGTGCCAGCAGCCCGGGACTAGCGAGGACGGCCGGGGAGCTGTTTTTT.

This clonotype has a handful of counts. V usage is TRBV6-1 and J usage is TRBJ1-5; D not resolved. Trimming left V 3 bases short and J 0 bases short, with 6 bases between. The germline gives CDR1 MNHNS, CDR2 SASEGT. The CDR3 length is 14 residues. CDR3 nucleotide sequence: TGTGCCAGCAGTGAGCAGGATAGCAATCAGCCCCAGCATTTT. Its translation is CASSEQDSNQPQHF.

This clonotype showed up just a few times. The chain recombines TRBV7-9 with TRBJ2-2; 9 nucleotides match TRBD2. V dropped 5 bases and J dropped 0; count of bases not matched to a gene: 10. Germline values: CDR1 SEHNR, CDR2 FQNEAQ (reference sequence). The CDR3 has 18 amino acids. CDR3 DNA sequence: TGTGCCAGCAGCCCGGGAGGTAGCGGGGGAGCGAACACCGGGGAGCTGTTTTTT. Its translation: CASSPGGSGGANTGELFF.

The V gene is TRBV6-2 or TRBV6-3, the J gene TRBJ2-3, with D possibly TRBD1 on 5 matching bases. Germline lookup yields CDR1 MNHEY and CDR2 SVGEGT. Trimming removed 7 bases from V and 3 bases from J, with 14 bases in between. The CDR3 length is 14 residues. CDR3 amino acids: CASNVWGRTDTQYF. CDR3 in DNA: TGTGCCAGCAATGTTTGGGGCAGGACAGATACGCAGTATTTT.

The chain combines TRBV2 with TRBJ2-3; 13 nucleotides align to TRBD2. Germline values: CDR1 SNHLY, CDR2 FYNNEI. The CDR3 is made up of 17 amino acids. J gave up 1 base and V 6 bases, and 7 bases lay outside the gene matches. For the CDR3, the DNA is TGTGCCAGCAGCGTGAACGGACTAGCGGGGGGCACAGATACGCAGTATTTT. Its protein is CASSVNGLAGGTDTQYF.

This clonotype appeared many times. The J gene is TRBJ1-1, the V gene TRBV11-2; D call uncertain. CDR3 length: 14 residues. Germline V lookup: CDR1 SGHAT, CDR2 FQNNGV. Trimming took 3 bases from V and 1 from J, leaving 9 bases between them. The CDR3 DNA reads as TGTGCCAGCAGCTTGCGGGTCGGGAACACTGAAGCTTTCTTT. Its translation is CASSLRVGNTEAFF.

This clonotype was recorded many times. The gene calls are TRBV7-2 and TRBJ1-4; D not resolved. V gave up 5 bases and J gave up 4 bases, with 8 bases separating them. This CDR3 comprises 13 residues. The germline V gene encodes CDR1 SGHTA and CDR2 FQGNSA. The DNA for the CDR3 is TGTGCCAGCAGCAGCAGGAGTAATGAAAAACTGTTTTTT. Encoded protein: CASSSRSNEKLFF.

In this sample, this clonotype turned up many times. The chain recombines TRBV19 with TRBJ2-6; D ambiguous. The V and J ends lost 9 bases and 0 bases respectively, with 9 bases between them. Germline CDR1 and CDR2: LNHDA and SQIVND (reference sequence). The CDR3 extends over 14 amino acids. The CDR3 is CASRKVSGANVLTF. CDR3 sequence (DNA): TGTGCCAGCCGCAAGGTCTCTGGGGCCAACGTCCTGACTTTC.